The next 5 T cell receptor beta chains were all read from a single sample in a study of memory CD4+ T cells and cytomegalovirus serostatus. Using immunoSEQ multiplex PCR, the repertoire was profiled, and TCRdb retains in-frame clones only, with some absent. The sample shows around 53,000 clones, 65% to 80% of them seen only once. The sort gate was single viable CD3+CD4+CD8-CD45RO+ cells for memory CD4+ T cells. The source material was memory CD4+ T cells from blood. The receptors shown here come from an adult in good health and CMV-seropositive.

CDR3 sequence reads: CASSVALEGDEGNYGYTF. The CDR3 nucleotides are TGTGCCAGCAGCGTAGCTCTGGAGGGAGATGAGGGAAACTATGGCTACACCTTC. The chain has TRBV9 and TRBJ1-2; D remains ambiguous. The V gene lost 0 bases and the J gene lost 2 bases, with 20 bases spanning the gap. The germline CDR1 and CDR2 sequences are SGDLS and YYNGEE. This CDR3 is 18 amino acids long. Combining the CDR3 with reference TRBV9 and TRBJ1-2 gives the whole variable domain DSGVTQTPKHLITATGQRVTLRCSPRSGDLSVYWYQQSLDQGLQFLIQYYNGEERAKGNILERFSAQQFPDLHSELNLSSLELGDSALYFCASSVALEGDEGNYGYTFGSGTRLTVV.

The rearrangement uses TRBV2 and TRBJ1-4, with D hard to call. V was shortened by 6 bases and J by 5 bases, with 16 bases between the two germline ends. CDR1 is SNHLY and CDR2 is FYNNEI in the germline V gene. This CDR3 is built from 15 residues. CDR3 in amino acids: CASSPRPGGNEKLFF. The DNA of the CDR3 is TGTGCCAGCAGCCCGCGACCGGGCGGGAATGAAAAACTGTTTTTT.

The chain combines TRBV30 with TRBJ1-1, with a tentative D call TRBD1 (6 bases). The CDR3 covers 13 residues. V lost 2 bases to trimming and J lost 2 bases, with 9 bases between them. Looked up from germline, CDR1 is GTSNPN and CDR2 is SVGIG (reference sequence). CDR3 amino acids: CAWSTGGNTEAFF. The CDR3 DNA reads TGTGCCTGGAGTACGGGGGGCAACACTGAAGCTTTCTTT.

CDR3 region: CSVEGRDSYEQYF. The CDR3 DNA reads TGCAGCGTTGAAGGCAGGGACTCCTACGAGCAGTACTTC. The rearrangement links TRBV29-1 to TRBJ2-7; possible D gene TRBD1, 5 bases. Between the trimmed V and J ends, which lost 1 base and 0 bases, there was a span of 7 bases. Germline V CDR1 and CDR2: SQVTM, ANQGSEA. The CDR3 is made up of 13 amino acids.

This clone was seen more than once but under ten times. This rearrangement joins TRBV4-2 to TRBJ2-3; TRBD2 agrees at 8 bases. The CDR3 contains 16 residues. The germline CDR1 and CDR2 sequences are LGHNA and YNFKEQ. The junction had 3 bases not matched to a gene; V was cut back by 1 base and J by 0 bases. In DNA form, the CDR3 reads TGTGCCAGCAGCCAAGTGGCTAGCGGGAGCACAGATACGCAGTATTTT. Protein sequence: CASSQVASGSTDTQYF.